The clone carrying this T cell receptor (beta chain) was observed many times. This CDR3 has 13 residues. CDR1 is SNHLY and CDR2 is FYNNEI in the germline V gene. V gave up 5 bases and J gave up 5 bases; unmatched junction bases: 4. These data belong to a study of T cells in Graves' hyperthyroidism and ophthalmopathy. Amplification of TCR beta CDR3 regions was performed using RNA transcripts as template. In the first-round RT-PCR of the TCR CDR3, the HTBI primer set was used. TCRdb used MiXCR to reprocess the multiplex PCR reads, holding one entry per CDR3 protein. The sample yields over 300,000 distinct CDR3 sequences, more than 11% seen once. Each diagnosis was grounded in clinical symptoms, serum thyroxine and TRAb, thyroid ultrasound, and orbital computed tomography.

The TCR originated in a woman in her sixties or seventies with Graves' hyperthyroidism. The rearrangement uses TRBV2 and TRBJ2-7; 9 bases match TRBD2. The sample taken for sequencing was blood. Here the CDR3 DNA reads TGTGCCAGCAGTTTTAGCGGGAGAGACGAGCAGTACTTC. It yields the protein CASSFSGRDEQYF.